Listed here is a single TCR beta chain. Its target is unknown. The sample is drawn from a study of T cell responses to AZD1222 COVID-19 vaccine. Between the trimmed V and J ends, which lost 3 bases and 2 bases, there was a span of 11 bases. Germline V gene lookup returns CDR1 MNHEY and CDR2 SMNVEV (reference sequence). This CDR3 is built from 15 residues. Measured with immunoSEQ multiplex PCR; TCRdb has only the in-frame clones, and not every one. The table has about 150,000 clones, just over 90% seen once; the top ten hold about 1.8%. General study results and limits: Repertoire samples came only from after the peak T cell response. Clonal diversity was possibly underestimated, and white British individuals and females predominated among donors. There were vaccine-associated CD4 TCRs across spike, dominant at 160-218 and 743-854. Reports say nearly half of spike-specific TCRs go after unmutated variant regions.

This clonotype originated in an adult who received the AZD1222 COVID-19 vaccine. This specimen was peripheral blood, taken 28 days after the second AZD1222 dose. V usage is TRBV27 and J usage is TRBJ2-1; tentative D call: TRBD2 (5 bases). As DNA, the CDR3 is TGTGCCAGCAGTTTGGGAGACTCGACCTACAATGAGCAGTTCTTC. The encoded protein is CASSLGDSTYNEQFF.